These 21 T cell receptor beta chains came from one sample sequenced in a study of CD8+ T cells in alopecia areata. cDNA reverse transcribed from extracted RNA served as the sequencing template. The method was immunoSEQ multiplex PCR; TCRdb's version includes in-frame clones alone and lacks a portion of them. The sample carries about 110,000 clones, 45% to 70% recorded once. Material: CD8+ T cells sorted from blood. The receptor set was obtained from a human donor in good health.

This clone was seen a handful of times. CDR3 bases: TGTGCCAGCAGCTTGCCGGAGTTGAGCTCCTACAATGAGCAGTTCTTC. Translating it yields CASSLPELSSYNEQFF. The V call is TRBV5-6, the J call TRBJ2-1; D call uncertain. Germline V gives CDR1 SGHDT, CDR2 YYEEEE. Trimming took 1 base from V and 0 from J, leaving 11 bases between them. CDR3 size: 16 residues.

This sequence joins TRBV7-9 and TRBJ1-2; 8 bases agree with TRBD1. Germline V CDR1 and CDR2: SEHNR, FQNEAQ (reference sequence). V lost 4 bases, J lost 6 bases, and 7 bases stayed unmatched. CDR3 length: 14 amino acids. The CDR3 loop is CASSSTTGDDGYTF. DNA of the CDR3: TGTGCCAGCAGCTCAACGACAGGGGACGATGGCTACACCTTC.

The chain uses TRBV10-3 and TRBJ2-5, with D perhaps assigned TRBD1 or TRBD2 (5 bases each). The CDR3 has 15 residues. In germline, CDR1 is ENHRY, CDR2 SYGVKD. V lost 5 bases, J lost 0 bases, and 13 bases lay in between. The CDR3 region is CAISSRDGDQETQYF. The CDR3 DNA follows: TGTGCCATCAGTTCTAGGGACGGGGACCAAGAGACCCAGTACTTC.

This chain uses TRBV6-1 with TRBJ2-5, with D unclear. Trimming took off 6 bases at V and 7 bases at J, with 9 bases between the two ends. Germline values: CDR1 MNHNS, CDR2 SASEGT. This CDR3 is 11 amino acids long. For the CDR3, the DNA is TGTGCCAGCAGGGGCGCTGGGACCCAGTACTTC. This translates into CASRGAGTQYF.

The J gene is TRBJ2-2, the V gene TRBV2; D is possibly TRBD2 (7 bases). The CDR3 is made up of 19 amino acids. V was shortened by 2 bases and J by 1 base, with 20 bases between the two germline ends. Germline lookup yields CDR1 SNHLY and CDR2 FYNNEI. The CDR3 region has the DNA TGTGCCAGCAGTGAAAAACGGCTTGCGGGGGCCATGAACACCGGGGAGCTGTTTTTT. Translating gives CASSEKRLAGAMNTGELFF.

This sequence joins TRBV4-2 and TRBJ1-1; D might be TRBD1 (6 bases). Germline V gene sequence: CDR1 LGHNA, CDR2 YNFKEQ. This CDR3 is 17 amino acids long. The ends were cut back, 0 bases at V and 1 base at J, with 15 bases in the middle. The CDR3 DNA reads TGTGCCAGCAGCCAAGAAGGGTCAGGGGCCGAGAACACTGAAGCTTTCTTT. Its translation is CASSQEGSGAENTEAFF.

The chain carries TRBV29-1 and TRBJ2-1; no clear D gene. The CDR3 has 13 residues. V lost 6 bases and J 7 bases, leaving 16 bases between the germline ends. Germline V gene lookup returns CDR1 SQVTM and CDR2 ANQGSEA. The CDR3 loop reads CSVGSPLDNEQFF. The CDR3 bases are TGCAGCGTGGGCTCTCCTCTTGATAATGAGCAGTTCTTC.

This chain connects TRBV4-1 to TRBJ1-2; the D is unclear. Germline V gives CDR1 MGHRA, CDR2 YSYEKL. The CDR3 runs 13 residues. The V end was cut by 0 bases, the J end by 4 bases, with 6 bases between. The CDR3 DNA reads TGCGCCAGCAGCCAAGAGTACAGCTATGGCTACACCTTC. Its translation is CASSQEYSYGYTF.

The rearrangement links TRBV6-1 to TRBJ2-7, with 10 positions matching TRBD2. The CDR3 loop spans 15 amino acids. The ends lost 2 bases at V and 2 bases at J; junction bases unmatched: 3. Germline assignment: CDR1 MNHNS and CDR2 SASEGT. For the CDR3, the DNA is TGTGCCAGCAGTGAACACAGCGGGGGGGCCTACGAGCAGTACTTC. Translating it yields CASSEHSGGAYEQYF.

The chain recombines TRBV4-3 with TRBJ2-1; possibly TRBD1 for D (6 bases). CDR3 length: 14 amino acids. Germline CDR1 is LGHNA and CDR2 is YSLEER. V was cut by 0 bases and J by 6 bases, with 9 bases left in between. DNA of the CDR3: TGCGCCAGCAGCCAAGACAGGGGTCCCAATGAGCAGTTCTTC. It codes for CASSQDRGPNEQFF.

The chain has TRBV19 and TRBJ2-1; D ambiguous. With 2 bases removed from V and 5 bases from J, the gap between germline ends came to 7 bases. Germline loops: CDR1 LNHDA, CDR2 SQIVND (reference sequence). There are 13 residues in the CDR3. CDR3 sequence reads: CASSIFSNNEQFF. CDR3 coding DNA: TGTGCCAGTAGTATATTCTCAAACAATGAGCAGTTCTTC.

The J gene is TRBJ2-1, the V gene TRBV9; 9 bases agree with TRBD1. Germline CDR1 SGDLS, CDR2 YYNGEE. The V gene end was trimmed by 4 bases and the J gene end by 8 bases; junction bases not matched to a gene: 1. The CDR3 is made up of 12 amino acids. CDR3 protein: CASSRTGDEQFF. The CDR3 DNA follows: TGTGCCAGCAGCCGGACAGGGGATGAGCAGTTCTTC.

Concerning this clone: This likely stems from a read error, as it lies one base from a far larger clone. The rearrangement links TRBV11-1 to TRBJ1-1; a possible D gene is TRBD1 (6 bases). There are 13 residues in the CDR3. Trimming took off 5 bases at V and 1 base at J, with 8 bases between the two ends. The germline V gene has CDR1 SGHAT and CDR2 FQDESV (reference sequence). The CDR3 DNA sequence: TGTGCCAGCAGCGTGACAGGGAACACTGAAGCTTTCTTT. Translated, it gives CASSVTGNTEAFF.

The chain couples TRBV28 to TRBJ2-5; D might be TRBD1 (6 bases). CDR3 length: 14 residues. V dropped 3 bases and J dropped 5 bases, with 13 bases sitting between them. CDR1 is MDHEN and CDR2 is SYDVKM in the germline V gene. The CDR3 nucleotides are TGTGCCAGCAGTTTTTTGGGACAAATGGAGACCCAGTACTTC. Its protein product is CASSFLGQMETQYF.

The V gene is TRBV13, the J gene TRBJ1-2; a possible D gene is TRBD1 (5 bases). V lost 2 bases and J 4 bases, leaving 14 bases between the germline ends. This CDR3 spans 15 amino acids. Per germline, CDR1 PRHDT and CDR2 FYEKMQ (reference sequence). CDR3 region: CASSLSGALIYGYTF. The CDR3 DNA reads as TGTGCCAGCAGCTTATCCGGGGCCCTAATCTATGGCTACACCTTC.

The V gene is TRBV6-5, the J gene TRBJ1-6; weak D call: TRBD1 (6 bases). The germline V and J ends were trimmed by 8 bases and 0 bases, with 11 bases remaining between them. Germline-derived CDR1 and CDR2 are MNHEY and SVGAGI. CDR3 size: 15 residues. CDR3 sequence reads: CASEDSFSYNSPLHF. The CDR3 region has the DNA TGTGCCAGCGAGGACAGTTTCTCCTATAATTCACCCCTCCACTTT.

The count of this clone is one. V and J are TRBV2 and TRBJ2-2, with 8 positions matching TRBD1. Looked up from germline, CDR1 is SNHLY and CDR2 is FYNNEI. V gave up 7 bases and J gave up 6 bases; unmatched junction bases: 4. The CDR3 is made up of 13 amino acids. CDR3 sequence (DNA): TGTGCCAGCAAATTGACAGGGGCCGGGGAGCTGTTTTTT. Translation gives CASKLTGAGELFF.

This chain uses TRBV27 with TRBJ1-2; possible D gene TRBD1, 6 bases. The V and J ends lost 1 base and 4 bases respectively, with 16 bases between them. This CDR3 has 16 residues. The germline V gene encodes CDR1 MNHEY and CDR2 SMNVEV (reference sequence). The CDR3: CASSLLPGQIPYGYTF. In nucleotides, the CDR3 is TGTGCCAGCAGTTTATTACCGGGACAAATCCCCTATGGCTACACCTTC.

This clone was observed a few times. The chain carries TRBV28 and TRBJ2-7; 8 bases map to TRBD2. V gave up 2 bases and J gave up 2 bases; unmatched junction bases: 5. Germline CDR1 and CDR2: MDHEN and SYDVKM. The CDR3 totals 15 residues. CDR3 sequence: CASSLGTGGPYEQYF. The CDR3 DNA is TGTGCCAGCAGTTTAGGTACGGGGGGGCCCTACGAGCAGTACTTC.

This clone has a handful of counts. The gene calls are TRBV19 and TRBJ2-1; D uncertain. The germline CDR1 and CDR2 sequences are LNHDA and SQIVND (reference sequence). The CDR3 length is 15 residues. Trimming left V 5 bases short and J 0 bases short, with 11 bases between. The CDR3: CASSFDRSSYNEQFF. CDR3 DNA: TGTGCCAGTAGTTTTGACCGGAGCTCCTACAATGAGCAGTTCTTC.

V and J are TRBV6-5 and TRBJ1-2; D uncertain. V shed 2 bases and J shed 3 bases, with 16 bases lying between them. Germline CDR1 MNHEY, CDR2 SVGAGI. CDR3 length equals 16 residues. CDR3 protein: CASSYRAGPLYYGYTF. CDR3 coding DNA: TGTGCCAGCAGTTACCGGGCGGGCCCCCTCTACTATGGCTACACCTTC.